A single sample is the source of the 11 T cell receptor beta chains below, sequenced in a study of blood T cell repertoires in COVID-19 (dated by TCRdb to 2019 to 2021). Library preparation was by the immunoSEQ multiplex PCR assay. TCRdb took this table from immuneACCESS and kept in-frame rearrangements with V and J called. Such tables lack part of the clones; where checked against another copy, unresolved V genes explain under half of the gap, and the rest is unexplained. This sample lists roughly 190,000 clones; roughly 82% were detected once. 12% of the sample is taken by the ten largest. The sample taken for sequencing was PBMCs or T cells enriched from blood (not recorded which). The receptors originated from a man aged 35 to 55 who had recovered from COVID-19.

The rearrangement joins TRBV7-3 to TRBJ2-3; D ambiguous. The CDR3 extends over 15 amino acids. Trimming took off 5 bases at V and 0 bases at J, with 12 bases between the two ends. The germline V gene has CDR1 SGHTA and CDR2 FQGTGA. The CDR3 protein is CASSPSLESTDTQYF. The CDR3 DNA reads TGTGCCAGCAGCCCAAGTCTCGAGAGCACAGATACGCAGTATTTT.

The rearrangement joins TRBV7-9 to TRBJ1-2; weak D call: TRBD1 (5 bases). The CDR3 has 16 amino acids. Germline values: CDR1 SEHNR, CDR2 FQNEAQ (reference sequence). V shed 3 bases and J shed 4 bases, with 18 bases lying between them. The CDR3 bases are TGTGCCAGCAGCTTTGTTCGCGTGCAGGGTTCCTATGGCTACACCTTC. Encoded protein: CASSFVRVQGSYGYTF.

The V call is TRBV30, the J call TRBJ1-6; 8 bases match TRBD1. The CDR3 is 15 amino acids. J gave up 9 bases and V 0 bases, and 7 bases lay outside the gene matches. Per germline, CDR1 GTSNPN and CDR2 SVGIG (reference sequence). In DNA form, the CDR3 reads TGTGCCTGGAGTGTTAGTTCCAGGGGGCTTTCACCCCTCCACTTT. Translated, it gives CAWSVSSRGLSPLHF.

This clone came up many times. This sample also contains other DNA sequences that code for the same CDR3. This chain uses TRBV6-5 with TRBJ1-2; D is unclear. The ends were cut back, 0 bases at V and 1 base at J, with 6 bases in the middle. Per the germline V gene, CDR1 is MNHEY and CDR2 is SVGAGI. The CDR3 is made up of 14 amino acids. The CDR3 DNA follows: TGTGCCAGCAGTTACTCATCCGTTAACTATGGCTACACCTTC. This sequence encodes CASSYSSVNYGYTF.

CDR3 residues: CASSQVRVGELFF. CDR3 nucleotide sequence: TGTGCCAGCAGCCAAGTGAGGGTCGGGGAGCTGTTTTTT. The gene calls are TRBV14 and TRBJ2-2, with D perhaps matching TRBD2 (5 bases). Germline V gene sequence: CDR1 SGHDN, CDR2 FVKESK. With 1 base removed from V and 7 bases from J, the gap between germline ends came to 7 bases. The CDR3 is 13 residues long.

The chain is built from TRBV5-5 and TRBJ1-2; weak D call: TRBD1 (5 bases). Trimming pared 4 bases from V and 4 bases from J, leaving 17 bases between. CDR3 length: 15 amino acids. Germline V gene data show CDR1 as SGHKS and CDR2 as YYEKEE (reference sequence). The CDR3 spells CASSPLGGLSYGYTF. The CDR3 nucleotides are TGTGCCAGCAGCCCCCTGGGGGGTCTTAGCTATGGCTACACCTTC.

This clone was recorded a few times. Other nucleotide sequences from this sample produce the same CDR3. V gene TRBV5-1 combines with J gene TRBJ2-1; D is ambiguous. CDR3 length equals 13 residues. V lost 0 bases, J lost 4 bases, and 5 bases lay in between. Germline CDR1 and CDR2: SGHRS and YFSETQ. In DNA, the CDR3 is TGCGCCAGCAGCTTGGGCCTATACAATGAGCAGTTCTTC. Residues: CASSLGLYNEQFF.

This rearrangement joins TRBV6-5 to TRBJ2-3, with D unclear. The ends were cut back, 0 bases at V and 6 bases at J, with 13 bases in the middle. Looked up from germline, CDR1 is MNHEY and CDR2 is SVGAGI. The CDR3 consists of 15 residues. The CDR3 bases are TGTGCCAGCAGTTACTCGAGGAATGGAGATGATACGCAGTATTTT. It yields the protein CASSYSRNGDDTQYF.

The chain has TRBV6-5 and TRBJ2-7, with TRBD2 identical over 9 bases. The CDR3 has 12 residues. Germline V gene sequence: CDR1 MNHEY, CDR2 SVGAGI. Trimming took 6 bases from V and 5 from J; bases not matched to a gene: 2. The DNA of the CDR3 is TGTGCCAGCAGCAGGACTAGCGACGAGCAGTACGTC. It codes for CASSRTSDEQYV.

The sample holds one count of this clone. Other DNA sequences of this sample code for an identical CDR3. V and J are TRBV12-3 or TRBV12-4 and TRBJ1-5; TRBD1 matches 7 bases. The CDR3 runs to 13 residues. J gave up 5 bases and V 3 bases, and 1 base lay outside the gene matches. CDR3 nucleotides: TGTGCCAGCAGTTTCAGGGGGGATCAGCCCCAGCATTTT. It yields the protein CASSFRGDQPQHF.

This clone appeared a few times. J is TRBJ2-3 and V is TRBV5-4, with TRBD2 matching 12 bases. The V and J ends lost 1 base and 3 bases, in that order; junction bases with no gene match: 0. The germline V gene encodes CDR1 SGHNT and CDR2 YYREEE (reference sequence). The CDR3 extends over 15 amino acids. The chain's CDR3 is CASSLLAGGTDTQYF. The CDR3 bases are TGTGCCAGCAGCTTGCTAGCGGGAGGGACAGATACGCAGTATTTT. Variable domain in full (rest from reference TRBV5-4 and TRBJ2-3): ETGVTQSPTHLIKTRGQQVTLRCSSQSGHNTVSWYQQALGQGPQFIFQYYREEENGRGNFPPRFSGLQFPNYSSELNVNALELDDSALYLCASSLLAGGTDTQYFGPGTRLTVL.